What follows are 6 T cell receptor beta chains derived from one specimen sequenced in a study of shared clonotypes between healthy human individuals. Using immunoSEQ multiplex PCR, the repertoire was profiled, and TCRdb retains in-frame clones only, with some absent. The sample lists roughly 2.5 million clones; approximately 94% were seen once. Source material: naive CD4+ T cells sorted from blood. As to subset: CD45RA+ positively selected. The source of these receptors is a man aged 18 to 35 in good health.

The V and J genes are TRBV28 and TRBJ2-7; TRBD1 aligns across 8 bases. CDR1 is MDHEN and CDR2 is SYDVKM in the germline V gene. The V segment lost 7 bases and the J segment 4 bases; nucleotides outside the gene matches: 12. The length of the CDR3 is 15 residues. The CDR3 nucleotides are TGTGCCAGCACTCCCTCCGGGACAGGCAATTACGAGCAGTACTTC. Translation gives CASTPSGTGNYEQYF.

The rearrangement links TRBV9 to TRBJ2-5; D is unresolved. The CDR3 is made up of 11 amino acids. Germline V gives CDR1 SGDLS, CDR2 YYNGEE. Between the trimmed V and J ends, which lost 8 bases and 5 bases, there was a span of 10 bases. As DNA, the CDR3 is TGTGCCAGTTGGGTAGGTGAGACCCAGTACTTC. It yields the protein CASWVGETQYF.

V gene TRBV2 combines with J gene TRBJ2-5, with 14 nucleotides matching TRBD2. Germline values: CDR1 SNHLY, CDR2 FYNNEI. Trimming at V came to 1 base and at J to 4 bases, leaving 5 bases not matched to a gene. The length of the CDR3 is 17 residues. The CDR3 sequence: CASSEGLGLAGGETQYF. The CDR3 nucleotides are TGTGCCAGCAGTGAAGGGCTTGGACTAGCGGGGGGAGAGACCCAGTACTTC.

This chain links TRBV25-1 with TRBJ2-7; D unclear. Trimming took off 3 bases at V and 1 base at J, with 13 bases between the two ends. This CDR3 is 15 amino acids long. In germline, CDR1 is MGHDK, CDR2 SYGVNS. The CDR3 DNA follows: TGTGCCAGCAGTGACCACACCGTAGGATCCTACGAGCAGTACTTC. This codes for CASSDHTVGSYEQYF.

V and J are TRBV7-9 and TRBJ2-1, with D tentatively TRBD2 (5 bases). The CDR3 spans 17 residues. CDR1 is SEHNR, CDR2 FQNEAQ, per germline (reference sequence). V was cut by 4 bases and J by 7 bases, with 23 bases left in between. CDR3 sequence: CASSSGILTWEQNEQFF. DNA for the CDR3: TGTGCCAGCAGCTCCGGGATCCTGACCTGGGAACAGAATGAGCAGTTCTTC.

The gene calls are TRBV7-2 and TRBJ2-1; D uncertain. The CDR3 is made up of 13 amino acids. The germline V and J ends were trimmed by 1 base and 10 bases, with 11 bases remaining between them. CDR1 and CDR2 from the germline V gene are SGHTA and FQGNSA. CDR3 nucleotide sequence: TGTGCCAGCAGCTTAGTCGGTTTACGGGAGCAGTTCTTC. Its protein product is CASSLVGLREQFF.